This T cell receptor beta chain was profiled in a study of tumor-infiltrating lymphocytes in localized non-small cell lung cancer (dated by TCRdb to about 2021). Concerning the study at large: The cohort covered several histologies, both smokers and never-smokers, and patients whose samples were collected after neoadjuvant chemotherapy. Each patient provided resected tumor tissue plus uninvolved lung tissue from the same patient, with the uninvolved lung tissue described as non-adjacent to the tumor. The same patients underwent several integrated assays, with TCR sequencing performed together with flow cytometry, multiplex immunofluorescence, RNA-seq, exome sequencing and proteomics. The overall ICON cohort comprised some 140 surgical patients with localized non-small cell lung cancer whose tumors were resected. A total of around 58 patients were part of the paired comparison of immunoSEQ T-cell fraction between tumor and uninvolved lung. The research as a whole found: No association of tumor T-cell fraction from TCR sequencing with recurrence-free survival was found (p = 0.61). Because different assays used different pieces of the same tissue, intratumor heterogeneity could not be separated from technical variation. Consistent with immunofluorescence CD3 counts, TCRbeta sequencing supported greater T cell infiltration in tumors than in uninvolved lung tissue. Since assay coverage differed from patient to patient depending on how much tissue was available, TCR sequencing was done for only a subset of the cohort. The TCR-derived T-cell fraction showed no difference between the flow cytometry-defined immunotypes IM1 (good prognosis) and IM2 (poor prognosis).

The first patient joined ICON in the first half of 2016, and enrollment wrapped up when the last patient was enrolled in September 2018. From a subcohort of approximately 76 patients, fresh tumor and matched uninvolved tissue were collected for in-depth immune analyses, including TCR sequencing. DNA for TCR sequencing was isolated from bulk tissue, and no cell sorting was done. The immunoSEQ assay used for TCR sequencing gave the T-cell fraction in both tumor and uninvolved lung tissue. Under the source paper's analysis protocol: For survival analysis, patients were divided into high (upper tertile) and low (lower two tertiles) T-cell fraction groups, which were compared by log-rank test. A signed-rank test was used to test paired tumor versus uninvolved lung differences in T-cell fraction. This immuneACCESS table, as held by TCRdb, lists in-frame sequences with V and J called but not all clones. Of the missing ones, under half trace to an unresolved V gene in checked studies; the others have no known cause. The DNA was the basis for D and trimming; V, J and clone size are from that table. The sample data list about 16,000 clones, and around 72% of these were observed just once. The ten top clones hold 4.9% of the sample.

Worth noting for this clone: The antigen it recognizes is unknown. Base quality data are lacking; no much larger clone is found one base away.

The germline V gene supplies CDR1 LGHNA and CDR2 YNFKEQ. The CDR3 sequence holds 12 residues, the cysteine and phenylalanine included. The CDR3 DNA has 36 bases and is translated from base 1. V is shortened by 5 bases, J by 3 bases, and the region joining them spans 7 bases. The clonotype was recovered from a human donor with non-small cell lung cancer. The sequenced sample was lung tumor tissue. Recombination linked TRBV4-2 to TRBJ1-2, with TRBD1 as a weak D call on 5 bases. The DNA sequence reads TGTGCCAGCAGCTTGACAGACTATGGCTACACCTTC. This sequence encodes CASSLTDYGYTF.